This T cell receptor beta chain was observed in a study of OX40 agonist ivuxolimab in advanced cancers. The assay was immunoSEQ multiplex PCR, and TCRdb's table has in-frame clones only and misses some. The table records about 47,000 clones, approximately 80% of them present only once. CDR3 length: 15 amino acids. The V gene's germline CDR1 is SGHRS and CDR2 YFSETQ. The V end was cut by 2 bases, the J end by 5 bases, with 16 bases between. The TCR sequence derives from an adult with an advanced solid tumor such as melanoma, head and neck, liver or kidney cancer. The rearrangement joins TRBV5-1 to TRBJ1-1, with no clear D. Sequencing was performed on CD4+ or CD8+ T cells sorted from blood, taken in a trial of the OX40 agonist ivuxolimab. Written as DNA, the CDR3 is TGCGCCAGCAGCTTATCCCTTGGGTTGGGGACTGAAGCTTTCTTT. It is translated as CASSLSLGLGTEAFF.